These T cell receptor beta chains were read from a single sample in a study of early T cells in non-severe SARS-CoV-2 infection. TCRdb passed the 5' RACE reads through MiXCR, listing each CDR3 protein once. The table lists tens of thousands of distinct CDR3 sequences, under 8.5% of them singletons. Sequenced here: whole blood, sampled at baseline. These receptors all stem from an adult who was a healthcare worker with PCR-confirmed SARS-CoV-2 infection or an uninfected control (not recorded which). Each CDR3 is given with its conserved first and last residue. Each record gives: clone size, J gene, V gene, D gene, CDR3 DNA, CDR3 protein. D genes are given only for firm matches. Only part of the rows carry a size: once, few, many, or a class if the clone is expanded.

many TRBJ2-5 TRBV3-1 - TGTGCCAGCAGCCTTAGAAGGACTCTCGGAGAGACCCAGTACTTC CASSLRRTLGETQYF
few TRBJ1-6 TRBV10-3 TRBD1 TGTGCCATCAGTGACCCGACAGGGGGTAATTCACCCCTCCACTTT CAISDPTGGNSPLHF
few TRBJ2-1 TRBV4-3 - TGCGCCAGCAGCCGAAGGACCTACAATGAGCAGTTCTTC CASSRRTYNEQFF
- TRBJ2-7 TRBV7-2 - TGTGCCAGCAGCTTAAAGTGGGGGAACGAGCAGTACTTC CASSLKWGNEQYF
many TRBJ2-7 TRBV25-1 - TGTGCCAGCTCCGCTTCGGGGGAAGGAGGCGAGCAGTACTTC CASSASGEGGEQYF
many TRBJ2-3 TRBV20-1 TRBD1 TGCAGTGCCGGACCGGGACAGAGACCAAATACGCAGTATTTT CSAGPGQRPNTQYF
many TRBJ1-3 TRBV30 - TGTGCCTCCCTTGGGCAGCTCGGAAACACCATATATTTT CASLGQLGNTIYF
many TRBJ1-1 TRBV5-1 - TGCGCCAGCAGCTTGGGTCAGATCCGTGGCATGAACACTGAAGCTTTCTTT CASSLGQIRGMNTEAFF
- TRBJ2-1 TRBV6-6 - TGTGCCAGCAGTGCACAGGGTTTCAATGAGCAGTTCTTC CASSAQGFNEQFF
few TRBJ1-2 TRBV14 - TGTGCCAGCAGCCAAGGTAAAGCCTACGGCTATGGCTACACCTTC CASSQGKAYGYGYTF
many TRBJ2-1 TRBV12-3/TRBV12-4 - TGTGCCACCCGCCTCCAACAGGAGCAGTTCTTC CATRLQQEQFF
few TRBJ1-1 TRBV5-1 - TGCGCCAGCAGCTTGTTCAGTTTGGACACTGAAGCTTTCTTT CASSLFSLDTEAFF